The T cell receptor (beta chain) described here comes from a study of blood T cell repertoires in COVID-19. Across the study: In each case, the material was cDNA or gDNA derived from T cells, B-cell-depleted T cells, or PBMCs.

TCRdb keeps only in-frame clones here, not all; method: immunoSEQ multiplex PCR. The table shows 200,000 to 250,000 clones, with 65% to 90% occurring only once. The V end lost 5 bases, the J end lost 6 bases, and 17 bases lay between the germline ends. Germline V gene data show CDR1 as MNHEY and CDR2 as SVGAGI. The CDR3 contains 15 residues. Sequencing was performed on peripheral blood. The chain joins TRBV6-5 to TRBJ2-4; the D gene is possibly TRBD2 (6 bases). The TCR sequence derives from a woman in her seventies with acute or convalescent COVID-19. The DNA for the CDR3 is TGTGCCAGCAGTAGGCGGGGCGGGCGACGAAACATTCAGTACTTC. This gives the protein CASSRRGGRRNIQYF.